These T cell receptor beta chains were read from a single sample in a study of shared clonotypes between healthy human individuals. Produced via immunoSEQ multiplex PCR; TCRdb's table is partial and in-frame only. The data hold roughly 2.6 million clones, with around nine tenths observed a single time. The sample comprised naive CD4+ T cells sorted from blood. The source of these receptors is a man younger than 35 in good health. Each CDR3 is given with its conserved first and last residue. The D gene is left open where the match is weak. Clone size appears in some rows only: once, few, many, or a class for an expanded clone.

CDR3aa: CASSIEGARGAKGLAQHF; CDR3nt: TGTGCCAGTAGTATAGAGGGGGCCCGGGGGGCGAAAGGCCTGGCCCAGCATTTT; abundance: -; v_gene: TRBV19; j_gene: TRBJ1-5; d_gene: -
CDR3aa: CSVERGTGANVLTF; CDR3nt: TGCAGCGTGGAGCGGGGAACTGGGGCCAACGTCCTGACTTTC; abundance: -; v_gene: TRBV29-1; j_gene: TRBJ2-6; d_gene: TRBD2
CDR3aa: CASARQGYYGYTF; CDR3nt: TGTGCTAGTGCCCGACAGGGCTACTATGGCTACACCTTC; abundance: -; v_gene: TRBV12-5; j_gene: TRBJ1-2; d_gene: TRBD1
CDR3aa: CAGTSSGANVLTF; CDR3nt: TGTGCCGGCACCAGCTCTGGGGCCAACGTCCTGACTTTC; abundance: -; v_gene: TRBV6-1; j_gene: TRBJ2-6; d_gene: -
CDR3aa: CASSIPGPLLGYTF; CDR3nt: TGTGCCAGCAGCATCCCCGGCCCCTTATTAGGCTACACCTTC; abundance: -; v_gene: TRBV5-4; j_gene: TRBJ1-2; d_gene: -
CDR3aa: CASSIVGAGGPHEQYF; CDR3nt: TGTGCCAGTAGTATAGTAGGAGCGGGGGGGCCTCACGAGCAGTACTTC; abundance: -; v_gene: TRBV19; j_gene: TRBJ2-7; d_gene: TRBD2
CDR3aa: CASSPRPAGNQDTQYF; CDR3nt: TGTGCCAGCAGCCCTCGCCCAGCGGGAAATCAAGATACGCAGTATTTT; abundance: -; v_gene: TRBV5-4; j_gene: TRBJ2-3; d_gene: TRBD2
CDR3aa: CASSLEGARYGYTF; CDR3nt: TGTGCCAGCAGTTTAGAGGGGGCGAGGTATGGCTACACCTTC; abundance: -; v_gene: TRBV28; j_gene: TRBJ1-2; d_gene: TRBD1
CDR3aa: CASSRGQGDGYTF; CDR3nt: TGTGCCAGCAGTCGGGGACAGGGGGATGGCTACACCTTC; abundance: -; v_gene: TRBV6-5; j_gene: TRBJ1-2; d_gene: TRBD1
CDR3aa: CASSLSPDEQYF; CDR3nt: TGCGCCAGCAGCTTGTCTCCAGACGAGCAGTACTTC; abundance: -; v_gene: TRBV5-1; j_gene: TRBJ2-7; d_gene: -
CDR3aa: CAWIPGTGLALAEAFF; CDR3nt: TGTGCCTGGATTCCCGGGACAGGGCTCGCTCTAGCTGAAGCTTTCTTT; abundance: -; v_gene: TRBV30; j_gene: TRBJ1-1; d_gene: TRBD1
CDR3aa: CASSWTGEKLFF; CDR3nt: TGTGCCAGCAGTTGGACGGGGGAAAAACTGTTTTTT; abundance: -; v_gene: TRBV28; j_gene: TRBJ1-4; d_gene: -
CDR3aa: CASSLQVRTGQGTYEQYF; CDR3nt: TGCGCCAGCAGCTTACAGGTACGCACGGGACAGGGGACCTACGAGCAGTACTTC; abundance: -; v_gene: TRBV5-1; j_gene: TRBJ2-7; d_gene: TRBD1
CDR3aa: CASSLGQAGEQYF; CDR3nt: TGTGCCAGCAGCTTAGGGCAGGCCGGCGAGCAGTACTTC; abundance: -; v_gene: TRBV7-9; j_gene: TRBJ2-7; d_gene: -
CDR3aa: CASRAGTDSYEQYF; CDR3nt: TGTGCCAGCAGGGCCGGGACAGACTCCTACGAGCAGTACTTC; abundance: -; v_gene: TRBV11-1; j_gene: TRBJ2-7; d_gene: TRBD1
CDR3aa: CASSTGTGDPYGYTF; CDR3nt: TGTGCCAGCAGTACCGGGACAGGGGACCCCTATGGCTACACCTTC; abundance: -; v_gene: TRBV7-9; j_gene: TRBJ1-2; d_gene: TRBD1
CDR3aa: CASSYGSSYNEQFF; CDR3nt: TGTGCCAGCTCATACGGGAGCTCCTACAATGAGCAGTTCTTC; abundance: few; v_gene: TRBV18; j_gene: TRBJ2-1; d_gene: -
CDR3aa: CASSLGLAEQFF; CDR3nt: TGCGCCAGCAGCTTAGGTCTCGCTGAGCAGTTCTTC; abundance: -; v_gene: TRBV5-1; j_gene: TRBJ2-1; d_gene: -
CDR3aa: CASSQSGRLNNEQFF; CDR3nt: TGTGCCAGCAGCCAAAGCGGGAGGCTCAACAATGAGCAGTTCTTC; abundance: -; v_gene: TRBV7-2; j_gene: TRBJ2-1; d_gene: TRBD2
CDR3aa: CAISESEGLTYEQYF; CDR3nt: TGTGCCATCAGTGAGTCGGAGGGTCTTACCTACGAGCAGTACTTC; abundance: -; v_gene: TRBV10-3; j_gene: TRBJ2-7; d_gene: -
CDR3aa: CASSLGFLEGEQYF; CDR3nt: TGTGCCAGCAGCTTAGGGTTCCTCGAGGGCGAGCAGTACTTC; abundance: -; v_gene: TRBV11-2; j_gene: TRBJ2-7; d_gene: -
CDR3aa: CASSRSRIKDEKLFF; CDR3nt: TGTGCCAGTAGTAGATCCCGAATTAAGGATGAAAAACTGTTTTTT; abundance: -; v_gene: TRBV19; j_gene: TRBJ1-4; d_gene: -
CDR3aa: CASTQGRGRETQYF; CDR3nt: TGTGCCAGCACCCAGGGCAGGGGGAGGGAGACCCAGTACTTC; abundance: -; v_gene: TRBV6-1; j_gene: TRBJ2-5; d_gene: -
CDR3aa: CASLKGPFNFSGYTF; CDR3nt: TGTGCCAGCCTCAAGGGCCCGTTCAACTTTTCTGGCTACACCTTC; abundance: once; v_gene: TRBV2; j_gene: TRBJ1-2; d_gene: -
CDR3aa: CASSPHSDRAGGYTF; CDR3nt: TGTGCCAGCAGTCCCCACTCTGACAGGGCGGGTGGCTACACCTTC; abundance: -; v_gene: TRBV6-1; j_gene: TRBJ1-2; d_gene: TRBD1
CDR3aa: CASSRDRPRGNEAFF; CDR3nt: TGTGCCAGCAGTAGAGACAGGCCCCGAGGTAATGAAGCTTTCTTT; abundance: -; v_gene: TRBV2; j_gene: TRBJ1-1; d_gene: -
CDR3aa: CASSQPGTGSNGYTF; CDR3nt: TGTGCCAGCTCACAACCGGGGACAGGTTCAAATGGCTACACCTTC; abundance: -; v_gene: TRBV18; j_gene: TRBJ1-2; d_gene: TRBD1
CDR3aa: CASSYEDEQFF; CDR3nt: TGTGCCAGCAGTTACGAGGATGAGCAGTTCTTC; abundance: -; v_gene: TRBV6-6; j_gene: TRBJ2-1; d_gene: -
CDR3aa: CASSTLPGTGWNEQYF; CDR3nt: TGTGCCAGCAGTACCCTCCCCGGGACAGGGTGGAACGAGCAGTACTTC; abundance: -; v_gene: TRBV2; j_gene: TRBJ2-7; d_gene: TRBD1
CDR3aa: CASCDRGQETQYF; CDR3nt: TGTGCCAGCTGCGACAGGGGGCAAGAGACCCAGTACTTC; abundance: -; v_gene: TRBV6-1; j_gene: TRBJ2-5; d_gene: TRBD1
CDR3aa: CASSMQGATAETQYF; CDR3nt: TGTGCCAGTAGTATGCAGGGGGCGACGGCAGAGACCCAGTACTTC; abundance: -; v_gene: TRBV19; j_gene: TRBJ2-5; d_gene: TRBD1
CDR3aa: CASTIGPRGTGNEQFF; CDR3nt: TGTGCCAGCACTATCGGCCCCCGCGGGACGGGGAATGAGCAGTTCTTC; abundance: once; v_gene: TRBV9; j_gene: TRBJ2-1; d_gene: -
CDR3aa: CASSEARVGTREKLFF; CDR3nt: TGTGCCAGCAGTGAAGCGAGGGTGGGGACTAGAGAAAAACTGTTTTTT; abundance: -; v_gene: TRBV2; j_gene: TRBJ1-4; d_gene: -
CDR3aa: CASSTASGAYNEQFF; CDR3nt: TGCGCCAGCAGCACCGCCAGCGGGGCATACAATGAGCAGTTCTTC; abundance: once; v_gene: TRBV5-1; j_gene: TRBJ2-1; d_gene: TRBD2
CDR3aa: CATSTGTGPYGYTF; CDR3nt: TGCGCCACCTCGACCGGGACAGGGCCTTATGGCTACACCTTC; abundance: -; v_gene: TRBV5-1; j_gene: TRBJ1-2; d_gene: TRBD1
CDR3aa: CAWSPGLKDNSPLHF; CDR3nt: TGTGCCTGGAGTCCCGGACTGAAAGATAATTCACCCCTCCACTTT; abundance: -; v_gene: TRBV30; j_gene: TRBJ1-6; d_gene: -
CDR3aa: CASSARLIASYNEQFF; CDR3nt: TGTGCCAGCAGTGCCCGACTAATTGCCTCCTACAATGAGCAGTTCTTC; abundance: -; v_gene: TRBV6-1; j_gene: TRBJ2-1; d_gene: -
CDR3aa: CSGSIMTGGAFF; CDR3nt: TGCAGCGGGTCGATAATGACAGGGGGAGCTTTCTTT; abundance: few; v_gene: TRBV29-1; j_gene: TRBJ1-1; d_gene: TRBD1
CDR3aa: CASSLEGRASYEQYF; CDR3nt: TGCGCCAGCAGCTTGGAGGGCAGGGCCTCCTACGAGCAGTACTTC; abundance: -; v_gene: TRBV5-1; j_gene: TRBJ2-7; d_gene: -
CDR3aa: CASSSTGGVYGYTF; CDR3nt: TGTGCCAGCAGCTCAACGGGTGGGGTCTATGGCTACACCTTC; abundance: once; v_gene: TRBV5-6; j_gene: TRBJ1-2; d_gene: -
CDR3aa: CAISLGRGTYEQYF; CDR3nt: TGTGCCATCAGTCTCGGGAGGGGAACCTACGAGCAGTACTTC; abundance: -; v_gene: TRBV10-3; j_gene: TRBJ2-7; d_gene: TRBD2
CDR3aa: CASRRTGEDSPLHF; CDR3nt: TGTGCCAGCAGAAGGACAGGGGAGGATTCACCCCTCCACTTT; abundance: -; v_gene: TRBV13; j_gene: TRBJ1-6; d_gene: TRBD1
CDR3aa: CATAGSAVSNYGYTF; CDR3nt: TGTGCCACCGCCGGTTCGGCGGTTTCTAACTATGGCTACACCTTC; abundance: -; v_gene: TRBV10-3; j_gene: TRBJ1-2; d_gene: -
CDR3aa: CASSLPPSGGLDTQYF; CDR3nt: TGTGCCAGCAGCTTGCCCCCTAGCGGGGGATTAGATACGCAGTATTTT; abundance: -; v_gene: TRBV5-4; j_gene: TRBJ2-3; d_gene: TRBD2
CDR3aa: CATLTSRQGGGYTF; CDR3nt: TGTGCCACCCTTACTTCCCGACAGGGAGGTGGCTACACCTTC; abundance: -; v_gene: TRBV6-1; j_gene: TRBJ1-2; d_gene: TRBD1
CDR3aa: CASSLNVQGTNTGELFF; CDR3nt: TGCGCCAGCAGCTTGAACGTCCAGGGCACTAACACCGGGGAGCTGTTTTTT; abundance: -; v_gene: TRBV5-1; j_gene: TRBJ2-2; d_gene: -